These T cell receptor beta chains were read from a single sample in a study of tumor-infiltrating lymphocytes in oesophageal squamous cell carcinoma. One entry per CDR3 protein results from TCRdb running MiXCR on the PCR reads. This table has thousands of distinct CDR3 sequences, 60% to 75% appearing once. The sample comprised esophageal tumor tissue. These receptors were collected from a female donor with esophageal squamous cell carcinoma. Both conserved end residues are trimmed from each CDR3. Fields, in order: D gene, J gene, V gene, CDR3 length, CDR3 protein. D genes are given only for firm matches.

D: TRBD1; J: TRBJ1-2; V: TRBV7-3; length: 14; CDR3: ASSLTSGQFPYGYT
D: NA; J: NA; V: TRBV7-2; length: 11; CDR3: ASSLARSSPLH
D: NA; J: TRBJ2-1; V: TRBV4-3; length: 15; CDR3: ASSPRVPLSLIYEQF
D: TRBD2; J: TRBJ2-1; V: TRBV7-4; length: 12; CDR3: ASSSAGDLDEQF
D: NA; J: NA; V: TRBV7-3; length: 12; CDR3: ASIDTGTPYEQY
D: NA; J: NA; V: TRBV5-3; length: 14; CDR3: ASSLAVSNGANVLT
D: NA; J: TRBJ1-5; V: TRBV7-6; length: 13; CDR3: ASSLMGGTGQPQH
D: NA; J: NA; V: TRBV7-2; length: 14; CDR3: ASSQVLRGAVNEQY
D: NA; J: NA; V: TRBV7-8; length: 10; CDR3: ASSSTYNEQF
D: TRBD2; J: NA; V: TRBV27; length: 14; CDR3: ASSPGGLAGALEQF
D: NA; J: NA; V: TRBV7-8; length: 11; CDR3: ASSWAGRETQY
D: TRBD2; J: TRBJ2-3; V: TRBV7-3; length: 13; CDR3: ASSPRGLAADTQY
D: NA; J: TRBJ2-3; V: TRBV7-8; length: 13; CDR3: ASRRTGNPRDTQY
D: NA; J: NA; V: TRBV13; length: 12; CDR3: ASSLGGGKNIQY
D: TRBD2; J: TRBJ2-5; V: TRBV7-3; length: 15; CDR3: ASSPHSGTSGRETQY
D: NA; J: TRBJ1-5; V: TRBV28; length: 12; CDR3: ASSLLSGVQPQH
D: NA; J: TRBJ2-6; V: TRBV7-3; length: 16; CDR3: ASSLSVRGGSGANVLT
D: NA; J: NA; V: TRBV7-6; length: 13; CDR3: ASSLGPEKIYEQY
D: NA; J: NA; V: TRBV28; length: 10; CDR3: ASSFTVYEQY
D: TRBD1; J: TRBJ2-5; V: TRBV6-6; length: 12; CDR3: ASSPITGEETQY
D: NA; J: NA; V: TRBV7-4; length: 13; CDR3: ASSLSGGDPYEQY
D: TRBD2; J: NA; V: TRBV7-4; length: 12; CDR3: ASKWAGGPYEQY
D: NA; J: TRBJ2-1; V: TRBV10-2; length: 14; CDR3: ASSELKDSSYNEQF
D: NA; J: TRBJ1-1; V: TRBV6-1; length: 9; CDR3: ASSGPQGAF
D: NA; J: NA; V: TRBV28; length: 13; CDR3: ASSLLIEVYETQY
D: TRBD2; J: NA; V: TRBV12-3/TRBV12-4; length: 17; CDR3: ASSQRSLLAGGLTRGQF
D: NA; J: NA; V: TRBV28; length: 12; CDR3: ASSIPGYSYEQY
D: TRBD1; J: NA; V: TRBV7-8; length: 14; CDR3: ASSLTPRTGRDGYT
D: TRBD1; J: TRBJ1-2; V: TRBV7-4; length: 12; CDR3: ASSFWTRGHGYT
D: TRBD2; J: NA; V: TRBV7-8; length: 14; CDR3: ASRSQREGQDNEQF
D: NA; J: TRBJ2-1; V: TRBV11-2; length: 14; CDR3: ASSSNTGVSSYEQF
D: NA; J: NA; V: TRBV7-2; length: 12; CDR3: ASSLMGRAETQY
D: NA; J: TRBJ2-4; V: TRBV12-3/TRBV12-4; length: 13; CDR3: ASSWTVLAKNIQY
D: NA; J: TRBJ1-5; V: TRBV12-3/TRBV12-4; length: 11; CDR3: ASSSNRNQPQH
D: NA; J: TRBJ2-5; V: TRBV5-6; length: 12; CDR3: ASSLWGGAETQY
D: NA; J: TRBJ2-1; V: TRBV11-2; length: 15; CDR3: ASSFLSGTSSYNEQF
D: TRBD1; J: TRBJ2-1; V: TRBV28; length: 11; CDR3: ATVGQGAAEQF
D: NA; J: TRBJ2-2; V: TRBV7-2; length: 15; CDR3: ASSLGGQLRGTGELF
D: TRBD1; J: NA; V: TRBV5-3; length: 12; CDR3: ASSSSGQAYEQY
D: NA; J: NA; V: TRBV12-3/TRBV12-4; length: 12; CDR3: ASSLVVASETQY
D: TRBD2; J: TRBJ2-3; V: TRBV7-2; length: 14; CDR3: ASSLTSGGAADTQY
D: TRBD1; J: TRBJ1-2; V: TRBV5-1; length: 15; CDR3: ASSPGTGRTANYGYT
D: TRBD1; J: TRBJ2-4; V: TRBV28; length: 15; CDR3: ASRPLRGQVSQNIQY
D: NA; J: NA; V: TRBV7-2; length: 11; CDR3: ASSLGTRETQY
D: TRBD1; J: NA; V: TRBV5-3; length: 11; CDR3: AQSRDRGDEQY
D: TRBD2; J: NA; V: TRBV30; length: 13; CDR3: AWSRPSGSYNEQF
D: TRBD2; J: TRBJ2-3; V: TRBV7-3; length: 13; CDR3: ASSLLAVPTDTQY